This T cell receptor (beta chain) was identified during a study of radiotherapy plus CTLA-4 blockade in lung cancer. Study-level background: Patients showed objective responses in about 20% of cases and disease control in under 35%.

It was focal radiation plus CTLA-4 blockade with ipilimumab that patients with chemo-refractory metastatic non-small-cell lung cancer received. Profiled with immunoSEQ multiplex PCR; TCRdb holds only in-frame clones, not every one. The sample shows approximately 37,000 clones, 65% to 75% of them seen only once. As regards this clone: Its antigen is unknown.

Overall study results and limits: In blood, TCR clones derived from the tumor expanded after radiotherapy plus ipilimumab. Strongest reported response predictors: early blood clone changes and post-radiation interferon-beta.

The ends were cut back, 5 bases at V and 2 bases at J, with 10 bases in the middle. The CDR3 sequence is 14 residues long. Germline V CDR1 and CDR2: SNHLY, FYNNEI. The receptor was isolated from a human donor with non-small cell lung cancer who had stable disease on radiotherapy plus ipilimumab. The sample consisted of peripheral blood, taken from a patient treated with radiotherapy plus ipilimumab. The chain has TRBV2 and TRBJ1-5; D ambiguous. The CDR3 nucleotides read TGTGCCAGCAGTACCGGTCTAGGCAATCAGCCCCAGCATTTT. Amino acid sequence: CASSTGLGNQPQHF.